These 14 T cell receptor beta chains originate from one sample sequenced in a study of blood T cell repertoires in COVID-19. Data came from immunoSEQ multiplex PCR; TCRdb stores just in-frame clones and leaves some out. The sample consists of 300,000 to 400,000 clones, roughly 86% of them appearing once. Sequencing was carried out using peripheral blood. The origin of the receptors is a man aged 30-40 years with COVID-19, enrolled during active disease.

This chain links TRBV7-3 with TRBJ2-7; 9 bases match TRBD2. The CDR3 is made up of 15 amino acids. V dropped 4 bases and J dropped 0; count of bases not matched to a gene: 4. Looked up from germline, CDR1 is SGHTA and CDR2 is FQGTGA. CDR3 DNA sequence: TGTGCCAGCAGCTCATATAGCGGGAGCTCCTACGAGCAGTACTTC. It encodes CASSSYSGSSYEQYF.

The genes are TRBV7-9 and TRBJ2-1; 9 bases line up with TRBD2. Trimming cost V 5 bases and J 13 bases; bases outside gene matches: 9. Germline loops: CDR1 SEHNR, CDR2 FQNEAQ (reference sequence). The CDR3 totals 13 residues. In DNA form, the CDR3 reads TGTGCCAGCAGCGCTAGGAGCGGGGGGCCCCAGTTCTTC. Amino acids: CASSARSGGPQFF.

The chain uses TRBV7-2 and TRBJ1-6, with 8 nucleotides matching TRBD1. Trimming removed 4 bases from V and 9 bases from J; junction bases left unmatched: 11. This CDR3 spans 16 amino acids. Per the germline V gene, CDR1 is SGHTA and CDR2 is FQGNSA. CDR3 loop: CASSYLGQGGGSPLHF. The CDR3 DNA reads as TGTGCCAGCAGCTACCTAGGACAGGGAGGGGGTTCACCCCTCCACTTT.

The CDR3 nucleotides read TGTGCCAGCAACAGACAGGGGGCCACCGGGGAGCTGTTTTTT. Amino acids: CASNRQGATGELFF. V and J are TRBV27 and TRBJ2-2; 10 positions agree with TRBD1. Germline CDR1 MNHEY, CDR2 SMNVEV (reference sequence). V dropped 7 bases and J dropped 4; count of bases not matched to a gene: 3. CDR3 size: 14 residues.

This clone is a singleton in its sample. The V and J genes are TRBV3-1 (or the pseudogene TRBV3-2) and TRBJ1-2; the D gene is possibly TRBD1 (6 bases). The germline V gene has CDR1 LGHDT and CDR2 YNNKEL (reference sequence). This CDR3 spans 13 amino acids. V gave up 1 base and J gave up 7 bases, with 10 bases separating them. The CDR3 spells CASSQGYRAGYTF. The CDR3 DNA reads TGTGCCAGCAGCCAAGGTTACAGGGCTGGCTACACCTTC.

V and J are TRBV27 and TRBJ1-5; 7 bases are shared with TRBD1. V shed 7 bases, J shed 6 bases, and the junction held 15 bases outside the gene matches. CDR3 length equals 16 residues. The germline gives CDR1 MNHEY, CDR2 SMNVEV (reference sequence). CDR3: CASKSSTGVAGQPQHF. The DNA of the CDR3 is TGTGCCAGCAAGAGTTCCACAGGGGTAGCAGGTCAGCCCCAGCATTTT.

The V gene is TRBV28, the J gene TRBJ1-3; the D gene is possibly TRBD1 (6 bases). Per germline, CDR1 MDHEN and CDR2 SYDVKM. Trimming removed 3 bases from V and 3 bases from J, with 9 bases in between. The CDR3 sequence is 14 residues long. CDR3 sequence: CASSFTGNGNTIYF. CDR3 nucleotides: TGTGCCAGCAGTTTCACAGGGAATGGAAACACCATATATTTT. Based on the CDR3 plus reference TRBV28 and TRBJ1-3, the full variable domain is DVKVTQSSRYLVKRTGEKVFLECVQDMDHENMFWYRQDPGLGLRLIYFSYDVKMKEKGDIPEGYSVSREKKERFSLILESASTNQTSMYLCASSFTGNGNTIYFGEGSWLTVV.

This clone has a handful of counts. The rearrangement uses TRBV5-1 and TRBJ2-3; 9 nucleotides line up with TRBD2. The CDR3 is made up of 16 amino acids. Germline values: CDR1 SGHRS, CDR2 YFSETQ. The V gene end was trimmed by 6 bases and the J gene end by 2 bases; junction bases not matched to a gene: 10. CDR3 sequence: CASNVGASGATDTQYF. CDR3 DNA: TGCGCCAGCAACGTCGGGGCTAGCGGGGCCACAGATACGCAGTATTTT.

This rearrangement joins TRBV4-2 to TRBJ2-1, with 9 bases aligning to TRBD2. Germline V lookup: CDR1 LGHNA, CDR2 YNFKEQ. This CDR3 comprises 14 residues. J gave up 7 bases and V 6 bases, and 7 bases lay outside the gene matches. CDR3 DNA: TGTGCCAGCAGAGGAGCTAGCGGGGTAAATGAGCAGTTCTTC. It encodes CASRGASGVNEQFF.

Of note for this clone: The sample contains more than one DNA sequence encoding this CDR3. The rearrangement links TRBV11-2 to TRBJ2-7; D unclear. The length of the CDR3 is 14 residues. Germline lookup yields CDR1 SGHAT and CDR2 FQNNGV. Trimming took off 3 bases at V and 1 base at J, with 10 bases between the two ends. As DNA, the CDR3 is TGTGCCAGCAGCTTTGGAGATAATTCCTACGAGCAGTACTTC. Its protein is CASSFGDNSYEQYF. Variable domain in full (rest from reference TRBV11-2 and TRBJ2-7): EAGVAQSPRYKIIEKRQSVAFWCNPISGHATLYWYQQILGQGPKLLIQFQNNGVVDDSQLPKDRFSAERLKGVDSTLKIQPAKLEDSAVYLCASSFGDNSYEQYFGPGTRLTVT.

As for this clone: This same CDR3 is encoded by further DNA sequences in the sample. This CDR3 is CASSQDRGTEAFF. As DNA, the CDR3 is TGCGCCAGCAGCCAAGATAGGGGCACTGAAGCTTTCTTT. J is TRBJ1-1 and V is TRBV4-1; a possible D gene is TRBD1 (5 bases). CDR3 length equals 13 residues. Germline V gives CDR1 MGHRA, CDR2 YSYEKL. V was clipped by 0 bases and J by 4 bases, with 6 bases between them.

CDR3 DNA sequence: TGTGCCAGCAGCTTAGGACAGCCTTTGAGATATGGCTACACCTTC. This sequence encodes CASSLGQPLRYGYTF. V is TRBV7-9 and J is TRBJ1-2; possible D gene TRBD1, 5 bases. The V end lost 1 base, the J end lost 5 bases, and 14 bases lay between the germline ends. The CDR3 contains 15 residues. CDR1 and CDR2 from the germline V gene are SEHNR and FQNEAQ (reference sequence).

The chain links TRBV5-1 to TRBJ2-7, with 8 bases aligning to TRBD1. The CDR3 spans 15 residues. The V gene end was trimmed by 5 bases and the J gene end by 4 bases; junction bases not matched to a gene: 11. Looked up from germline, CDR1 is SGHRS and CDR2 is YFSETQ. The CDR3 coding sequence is TGCGCCAGCAGACCGTTATGGACAGGGTCTTACGAGCAGTACTTC. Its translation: CASRPLWTGSYEQYF.

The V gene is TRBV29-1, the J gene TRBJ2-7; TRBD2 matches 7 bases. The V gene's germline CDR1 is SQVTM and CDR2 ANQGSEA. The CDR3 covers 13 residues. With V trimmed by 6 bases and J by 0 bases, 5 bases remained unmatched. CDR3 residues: CSVARTSSYEQYF. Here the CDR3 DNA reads TGCAGCGTCGCCAGGACTAGCTCCTACGAGCAGTACTTC.